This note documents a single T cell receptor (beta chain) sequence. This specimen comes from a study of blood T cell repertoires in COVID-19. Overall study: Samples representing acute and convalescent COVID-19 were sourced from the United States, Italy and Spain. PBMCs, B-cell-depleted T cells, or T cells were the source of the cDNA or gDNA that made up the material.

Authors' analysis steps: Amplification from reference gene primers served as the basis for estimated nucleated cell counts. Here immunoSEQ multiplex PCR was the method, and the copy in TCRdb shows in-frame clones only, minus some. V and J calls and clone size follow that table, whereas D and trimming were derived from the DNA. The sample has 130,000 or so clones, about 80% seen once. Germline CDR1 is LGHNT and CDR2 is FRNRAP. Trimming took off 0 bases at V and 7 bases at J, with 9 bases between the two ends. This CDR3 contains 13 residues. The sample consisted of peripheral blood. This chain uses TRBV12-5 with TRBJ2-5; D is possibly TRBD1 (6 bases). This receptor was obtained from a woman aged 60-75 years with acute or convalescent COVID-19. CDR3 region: CASGLVQGGTQYF. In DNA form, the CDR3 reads TGTGCTAGTGGTTTGGTCCAAGGGGGGACCCAGTACTTC.